The 20 T cell receptor beta chains below were found in one sample sequenced in a study of shared clonotypes between healthy human individuals (dated by TCRdb to the early 2020s). Library preparation was by the immunoSEQ multiplex PCR assay. TCRdb provides this immuneACCESS table in a form limited to in-frame rearrangements. Some clones are lacking; in checked studies, under half of them reflect an unresolved V gene, and why the rest are absent is not known. The sample yields about 1.1 million clones; 70% to 85% were counted once. Jointly, the top ten make up 0.7% to 0.95% of the sample. The sequencing sample was made of memory CD4+ T cells from PBMCs. Per the publication, the cell subset or site label means: CD45RA-negative fraction. The receptors were sampled from a man aged 18 to 35 in good health. Some clones in this sample may be carry-over from other donors' samples.

The V call is TRBV5-1, the J call TRBJ2-5; perhaps D is TRBD1 or TRBD2 (7 bases each). V lost 5 bases to trimming and J lost 4 bases, with 18 bases between them. The germline V gene has CDR1 SGHRS and CDR2 YFSETQ. The CDR3 contains 15 residues. CDR3 region: CASSQEGQRGETQYF. The CDR3, as DNA: TGCGCCAGCAGTCAGGAGGGACAGCGGGGAGAGACCCAGTACTTC.

This clone was observed a handful of times. This chain links TRBV7-2 with TRBJ2-2, with a weak D call TRBD2 (6 bases). The V gene lost 8 bases and the J gene lost 5 bases, with 15 bases spanning the gap. CDR3 length equals 14 residues. CDR1 is SGHTA and CDR2 is FQGNSA in the germline V gene. CDR3: CASATGVGTGELFF. CDR3 DNA sequence: TGTGCCAGCGCGACGGGAGTGGGAACCGGGGAGCTGTTTTTT.

The chain links TRBV11-2 to TRBJ2-7; 10 positions agree with TRBD2. The CDR3 covers 16 residues. Germline V CDR1 and CDR2: SGHAT, FQNNGV. J gave up 5 bases and V 1 base, and 8 bases lay outside the gene matches. Here the CDR3 reads CASSLGGSGRSDEQYF. CDR3 nucleotide sequence: TGTGCCAGCAGCTTAGGGGGTAGCGGGAGGTCCGACGAGCAGTACTTC.

This chain joins TRBV6-1 and TRBJ2-6; D not certain. Trimming removed 6 bases from V and 0 bases from J, with 6 bases in between. Germline CDR1 MNHNS, CDR2 SASEGT. The CDR3 length is 14 residues. The CDR3 sequence: CASRSYSGANVLTF. The CDR3 nucleotides are TGTGCCAGCAGAAGCTACTCTGGGGCCAACGTCCTGACTTTC.

The chain is built from TRBV7-2 and TRBJ1-1; D uncertain. Trimming removed 2 bases from V and 11 bases from J, with 21 bases in between. CDR1 is SGHTA, CDR2 FQGNSA, per germline. The CDR3 contains 15 residues. CDR3 amino acids: CASSLIYTVIGRAFF. CDR3 bases: TGTGCCAGCAGCTTAATATATACGGTGATTGGGCGGGCTTTCTTT.

The chain joins TRBV5-1 to TRBJ2-5; TRBD2 matches 10 bases. The CDR3 is 16 residues long. CDR1 is SGHRS and CDR2 is YFSETQ in the germline V gene. J was trimmed by 5 bases and V by 1 base; bases with no gene match: 8. The CDR3: CASSLRSGRADETQYF. The CDR3 nucleotides read TGCGCCAGCAGCTTGAGAAGCGGGAGGGCCGATGAGACCCAGTACTTC.

The chain joins TRBV14 to TRBJ1-1; no definite D call. Germline V gene data show CDR1 as SGHDN and CDR2 as FVKESK. The length of the CDR3 is 14 residues. V shed 1 base and J shed 3 bases, with 9 bases lying between them. CDR3: CASSQVTRDTEAFF. The CDR3 bases are TGTGCCAGCAGCCAAGTCACTAGGGACACTGAAGCTTTCTTT.

This clone has a handful of counts. The chain employs TRBV5-4 and TRBJ2-3, with TRBD2 matching 16 bases. V was clipped by 4 bases and J by 3 bases; unmatched bases: 2. Germline assignment: CDR1 SGHNT and CDR2 YYREEE (reference sequence). This CDR3 comprises 16 residues. The CDR3 loop reads CASSGTSGRDTDTQYF. The CDR3 DNA sequence: TGTGCCAGCAGCGGGACTAGCGGGAGGGATACAGATACGCAGTATTTT.

About this clone: The same CDR3 also results from other DNA sequences found in this sample. This chain links TRBV5-1 with TRBJ2-7, with D perhaps matching TRBD2 (5 bases). The ends were cut back, 0 bases at V and 7 bases at J, with 5 bases in the middle. CDR1 is SGHRS, CDR2 YFSETQ, per germline. The CDR3 length is 11 residues. The CDR3 spells CASSLAGEQYF. The CDR3 region has the DNA TGCGCCAGCAGCTTGGCGGGGGAGCAGTACTTC. Using reference TRBV5-1 and TRBJ2-7 for the parts outside the CDR3, the full variable domain is KAGVTQTPRYLIKTRGQQVTLSCSPISGHRSVSWYQQTPGQGLQFLFEYFSETQRNKGNFPGRFSGRQFSNSRSEMNVSTLELGDSALYLCASSLAGEQYFGPGTRLTVT.

The sample holds one count of this clone. The DNA for the CDR3 is TGTGCCAGCTTGGTGGTGGAAGAGACCCAGTACTTC. It codes for CASLVVEETQYF. The V and J genes are TRBV21-1 and TRBJ2-5. TRBV21-1 is a listed pseudogene. CDR3 length: 12 amino acids.

Worth noting for this clone: A far larger clone is just one base off, so this is likely a read error. Other nucleotide sequences in the sample specify the same CDR3. The chain joins TRBV4-2 to TRBJ1-2, with 8 bases lining up with TRBD1. Germline CDR1 and CDR2: LGHNA and YNFKEQ. The CDR3 is made up of 18 amino acids. V shed 3 bases and J 4 bases; nucleotides not matched to a gene: 16. The CDR3 bases are TGTGCCAGCAGCCACGCCACCCCGGACAGGGTTCCTGGCTATGGCTACACCTTC. Protein product: CASSHATPDRVPGYGYTF.

The chain recombines TRBV7-3 with TRBJ1-2; 9 bases fit TRBD1. Germline trimming cut 5 bases from V and 7 bases from J; bases unmatched to any gene: 8. CDR1 is SGHTA, CDR2 FQGTGA, per germline. The CDR3 totals 14 residues. The CDR3 DNA reads as TGTGCCAGCAGCGCCCAGGGACAGGGTTCTGGCTACACCTTC. Encoded protein: CASSAQGQGSGYTF.

This chain uses TRBV7-2 with TRBJ1-5, with D uncertain. Germline V gene sequence: CDR1 SGHTA, CDR2 FQGNSA. The length of the CDR3 is 12 residues. V lost 2 bases and J lost 7, with 6 bases in between. CDR3 region: CASSLLGQPQHF. DNA of the CDR3: TGTGCCAGCAGCTTATTAGGCCAGCCCCAGCATTTT.

This rearrangement joins TRBV4-1 to TRBJ1-4; the D is unclear. Looked up from germline, CDR1 is MGHRA and CDR2 is YSYEKL. The CDR3 sequence is 15 residues long. V lost 0 bases, J lost 4 bases, and 9 bases lay in between. The CDR3: CASSQEGGFNEKLFF. CDR3 coding DNA: TGCGCCAGCAGCCAAGAAGGAGGGTTTAATGAAAAACTGTTTTTT.

The V and J genes are TRBV1 and TRBJ2-5; no DNA check was done on the table's D call, TRBD2. TRBJ2-7 matches the DNA end more closely, so the J call is doubtful. TRBV1 is given as a pseudogene. CDR3 length equals 18 residues. Here the CDR3 DNA reads TGCACCAGCAGCCAAGATAGGGCTAGCGGGAGAGCAGACCACGAGCAGTACTTC. Amino acids: CTSSQDRASGRADHEQYF.

This clone was observed a few times. The chain is built from TRBV20-1 and TRBJ1-2; D is unclear. V lost 1 base to trimming and J lost 5 bases, with 5 bases between them. CDR1 is DFQATT, CDR2 SNEGSKA, per germline (reference sequence). The CDR3 has 11 residues. The CDR3 sequence: CSARAPYGYTF. DNA for the CDR3: TGCAGTGCTAGAGCACCGTATGGCTACACCTTC.

The chain is built from TRBV6-5 and TRBJ2-7; D may be TRBD2 (6 bases). V dropped 5 bases and J dropped 4 bases, with 18 bases sitting between them. Looked up from germline, CDR1 is MNHEY and CDR2 is SVGAGI. This CDR3 has 15 residues. The CDR3 is CASSGGLAASYEQYF. CDR3 in DNA: TGTGCCAGCAGTGGGGGACTCGCGGCTTCATACGAGCAGTACTTC.

This clone was counted between two and nine times. This chain links TRBV11-3 with TRBJ2-2; TRBD2 aligns across 8 bases. Germline-derived CDR1 and CDR2 are SGHNT and YENEEA. J lost 6 bases, V lost 3 bases, and 21 bases had no gene match. This CDR3 is built from 20 residues. The CDR3: CASSLGPVWGSGSQAGELFF. The CDR3 coding sequence is TGTGCCAGCAGCTTGGGGCCAGTGTGGGGCAGCGGGAGTCAAGCCGGGGAGCTGTTTTTT.

The count of this clone is one. The J gene is TRBJ2-7, the V gene TRBV14; 8 bases are a match to TRBD1. The CDR3 sequence is 15 residues long. Germline trimming cut 4 bases from V and 3 bases from J; bases unmatched to any gene: 8. Germline values: CDR1 SGHDN, CDR2 FVKESK. The CDR3 nucleotides are TGTGCCAGCAGCCGGGTGACAGGGGCCGGCTACGAGCAGTACTTC. It codes for CASSRVTGAGYEQYF. Using reference TRBV14 and TRBJ2-7 for the parts outside the CDR3, the full variable domain is EAGVTQFPSHSVIEKGQTVTLRCDPISGHDNLYWYRRVMGKEIKFLLHFVKESKQDESGMPNNRFLAERTGGTYSTLKVQPAELEDSGVYFCASSRVTGAGYEQYFGPGTRLTVT.

The rearrangement joins TRBV4-3 to TRBJ1-2; D may be TRBD1 (6 bases). The CDR3 is made up of 16 amino acids. Per the germline V gene, CDR1 is LGHNA and CDR2 is YSLEER. The V end was cut by 0 bases, the J end by 8 bases, with 19 bases between. Here the CDR3 DNA reads TGCGCCAGCAGCCAAGATACCCCCAGTGGGGGGCGAGGCTACACCTTC. This gives the protein CASSQDTPSGGRGYTF.